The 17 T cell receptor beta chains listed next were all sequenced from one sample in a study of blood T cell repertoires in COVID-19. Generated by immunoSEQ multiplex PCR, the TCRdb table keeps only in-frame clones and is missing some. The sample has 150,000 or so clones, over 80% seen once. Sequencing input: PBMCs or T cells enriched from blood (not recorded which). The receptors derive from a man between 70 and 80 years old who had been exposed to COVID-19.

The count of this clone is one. This CDR3 reads CASSSHRGEQYF. For the CDR3, the DNA is TGTGCCAGCAGCTCCCACAGGGGGGAGCAGTACTTC. This chain joins TRBV5-6 and TRBJ2-7; 8 nucleotides agree with TRBD1. The CDR3 length is 12 residues. The germline V gene has CDR1 SGHDT and CDR2 YYEEEE. V lost 3 bases, J lost 7 bases, and 3 bases stayed unmatched.

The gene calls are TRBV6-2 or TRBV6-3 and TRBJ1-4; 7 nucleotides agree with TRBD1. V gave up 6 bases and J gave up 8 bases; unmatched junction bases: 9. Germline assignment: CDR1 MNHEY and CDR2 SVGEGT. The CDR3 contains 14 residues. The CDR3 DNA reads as TGTGCCAGCAGCCAGACAGGGAGGTACGAAAAACTGTTTTTT. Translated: CASSQTGRYEKLFF.

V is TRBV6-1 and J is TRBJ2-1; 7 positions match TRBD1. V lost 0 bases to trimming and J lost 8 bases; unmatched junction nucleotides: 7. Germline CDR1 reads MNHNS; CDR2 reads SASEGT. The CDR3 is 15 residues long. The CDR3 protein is CASSEATGVVHEQFF. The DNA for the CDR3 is TGTGCCAGCAGTGAAGCAACAGGGGTTGTCCATGAGCAGTTCTTC.

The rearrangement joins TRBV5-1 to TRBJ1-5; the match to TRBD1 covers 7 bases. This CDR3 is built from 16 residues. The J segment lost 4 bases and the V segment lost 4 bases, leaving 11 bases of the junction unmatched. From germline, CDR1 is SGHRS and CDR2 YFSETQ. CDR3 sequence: CASSPNTGVGNQPQHF. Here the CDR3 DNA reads TGCGCCAGCAGCCCAAATACAGGGGTGGGTAATCAGCCCCAGCATTTT. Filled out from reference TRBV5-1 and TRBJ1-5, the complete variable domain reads KAGVTQTPRYLIKTRGQQVTLSCSPISGHRSVSWYQQTPGQGLQFLFEYFSETQRNKGNFPGRFSGRQFSNSRSEMNVSTLELGDSALYLCASSPNTGVGNQPQHFGDGTRLSIL.

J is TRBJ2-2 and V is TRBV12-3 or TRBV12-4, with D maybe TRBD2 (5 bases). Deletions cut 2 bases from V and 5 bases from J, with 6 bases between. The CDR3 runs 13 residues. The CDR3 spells CASSLRGTGELFF. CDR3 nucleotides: TGTGCCAGCAGTTTACGAGGGACCGGGGAGCTGTTTTTT.

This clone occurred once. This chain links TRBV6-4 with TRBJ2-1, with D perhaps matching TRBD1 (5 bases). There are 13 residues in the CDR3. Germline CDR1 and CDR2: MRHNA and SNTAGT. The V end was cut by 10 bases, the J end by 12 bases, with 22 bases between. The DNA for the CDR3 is TGTGCCAACCCCCAACCCCAGGGCTACCGGCAGTTCTTC. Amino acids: CANPQPQGYRQFF.

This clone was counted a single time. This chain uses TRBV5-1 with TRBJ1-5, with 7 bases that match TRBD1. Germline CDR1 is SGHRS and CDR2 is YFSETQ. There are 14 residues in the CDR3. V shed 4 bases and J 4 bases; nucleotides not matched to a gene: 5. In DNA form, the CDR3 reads TGCGCCAGCAGCCCCGGGACAGATAATCAGCCCCAGCATTTT. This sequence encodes CASSPGTDNQPQHF.

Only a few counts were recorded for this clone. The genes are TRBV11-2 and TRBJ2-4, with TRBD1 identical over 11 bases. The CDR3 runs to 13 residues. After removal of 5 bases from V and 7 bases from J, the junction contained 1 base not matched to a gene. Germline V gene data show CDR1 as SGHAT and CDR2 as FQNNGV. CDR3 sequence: CASSRDRGNIQYF. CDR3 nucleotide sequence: TGTGCCAGCAGCCGGGACAGGGGGAACATTCAGTACTTC.

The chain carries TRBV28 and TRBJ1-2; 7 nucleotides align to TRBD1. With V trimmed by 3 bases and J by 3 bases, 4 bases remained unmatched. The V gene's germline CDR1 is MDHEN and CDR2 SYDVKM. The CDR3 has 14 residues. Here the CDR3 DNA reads TGTGCCAGCAGTTTGCAAGGGGGCTACTATGGCTACACCTTC. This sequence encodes CASSLQGGYYGYTF.

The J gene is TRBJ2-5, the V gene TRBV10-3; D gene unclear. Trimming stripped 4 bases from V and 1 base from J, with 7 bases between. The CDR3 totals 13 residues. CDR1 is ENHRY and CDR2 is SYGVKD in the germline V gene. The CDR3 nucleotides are TGTGCCATCAGTGGTGGCAGCCAAGAGACCCAGTACTTC. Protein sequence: CAISGGSQETQYF.

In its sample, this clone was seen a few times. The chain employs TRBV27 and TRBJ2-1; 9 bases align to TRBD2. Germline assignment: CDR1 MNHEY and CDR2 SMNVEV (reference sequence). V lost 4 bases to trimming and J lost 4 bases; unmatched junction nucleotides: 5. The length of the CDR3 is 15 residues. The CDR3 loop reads CASSSFLAGYNEQFF. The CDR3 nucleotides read TGTGCCAGCAGTTCCTTCCTAGCGGGGTACAATGAGCAGTTCTTC.

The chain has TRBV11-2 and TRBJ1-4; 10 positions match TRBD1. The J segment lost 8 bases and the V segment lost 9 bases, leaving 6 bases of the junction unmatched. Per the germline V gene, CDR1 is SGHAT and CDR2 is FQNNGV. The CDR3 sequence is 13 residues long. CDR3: CASTRTGGEKLFF. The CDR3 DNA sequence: TGTGCCAGTACCAGGACAGGGGGGGAAAAACTGTTTTTT.

The CDR3: CASSFRAGPSSYNSPLHF. The CDR3 region has the DNA TGTGCCAGCAGTTTTCGCGCAGGGCCTAGCTCCTATAATTCACCCCTCCACTTT. The rearrangement uses TRBV28 and TRBJ1-6, with D possibly matching TRBD1 (5 bases). Germline V gene lookup returns CDR1 MDHEN and CDR2 SYDVKM. The V and J ends lost 3 bases and 0 bases respectively, with 15 bases between them. The CDR3 totals 18 residues.

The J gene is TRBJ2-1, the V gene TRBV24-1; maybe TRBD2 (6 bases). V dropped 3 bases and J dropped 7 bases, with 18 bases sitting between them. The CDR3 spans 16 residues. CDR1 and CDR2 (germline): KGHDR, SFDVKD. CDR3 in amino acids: CATSDRTGTALNEQFF. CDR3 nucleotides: TGTGCCACCAGTGATAGAACCGGGACTGCCTTAAATGAGCAGTTCTTC.

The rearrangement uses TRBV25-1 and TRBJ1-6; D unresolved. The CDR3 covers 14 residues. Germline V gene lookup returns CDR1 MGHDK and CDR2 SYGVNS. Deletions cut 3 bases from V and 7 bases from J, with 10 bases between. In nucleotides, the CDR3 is TGTGCCAGCAGTGAGAACTCACTAAATTCACCCCTCCACTTT. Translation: CASSENSLNSPLHF.

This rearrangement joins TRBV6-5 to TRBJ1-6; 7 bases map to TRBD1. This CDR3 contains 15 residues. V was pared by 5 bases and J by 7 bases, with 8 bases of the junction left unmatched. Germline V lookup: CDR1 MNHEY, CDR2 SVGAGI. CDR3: CASSLPTGNNSPLHF. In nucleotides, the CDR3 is TGTGCCAGCAGTCTACCGACAGGGAACAATTCACCCCTCCACTTT.

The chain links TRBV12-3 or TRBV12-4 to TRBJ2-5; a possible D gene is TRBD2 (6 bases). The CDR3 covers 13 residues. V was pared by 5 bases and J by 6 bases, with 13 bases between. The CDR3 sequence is CASSPDYFKTQYF. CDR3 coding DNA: TGTGCCAGCAGTCCGGACTACTTTAAGACCCAGTACTTC.